This T cell receptor (beta chain) is from a study of T cell repertoires in cytomegalovirus infection. Study overall: The study used recently identified HLA-C-restricted and well-studied HLA-B-restricted CMV epitopes. Both a matching HLA type and CMV infection were indicated by public TCR beta signatures.

Study-wide results and caveats: The cumulative frequency of public TCR beta families identified carriers of CMV plus the relevant HLA. The response measured ex vivo was dominated by TCR beta clonotypes (HLA-C-restricted and CMV-specific).

One entry per CDR3 protein, called by TCRdb with MiXCR from the reads. The data contain roughly 570,000 distinct CDR3 sequences, almost 40% of them singletons. Germline lookup yields CDR1 SGHTA and CDR2 FQGNSA. Between the trimmed V and J ends, which lost 1 base and 6 bases, there was a span of 7 bases. The length of the CDR3 is 12 residues. In this sample, this clonotype turned up a few times. Its cognate antigen is unknown. The gene calls are TRBV7-2 and TRBJ2-7; D gene ambiguous. The source is a human donor in good health (CMV status not recorded). Some clones in this sample may be carry-over from other donors' samples. This specimen consisted of cultured PBMCs, obtained from culture after CMV antigen stimulation. DNA for the CDR3: TGTGCCAGCAGCTTAGGGCTTCTCGAGCAGTACTTC. This encodes CASSLGLLEQYF.